This T cell receptor (beta chain) was sequenced for a study of early T cells in non-severe SARS-CoV-2 infection. This clonotype was recorded a few times. The antigen remains undetermined. Study-wide points: Using VDJdb, the matching emphasized anti-spike CD8 responses while missing private and CD4 specificities.

TCRdb fed the 5' RACE reads into MiXCR, producing one record per CDR3 protein. The sample includes fewer than 25,000 distinct CDR3 sequences, under 5.5% of them seen just once. Germline V gives CDR1 MNHNS, CDR2 SASEGT. The V end lost 2 bases, the J end lost 5 bases, and 9 bases lay between the germline ends. The CDR3 sequence is 13 residues long. The TCR originated in an adult who was a healthcare worker with PCR-confirmed SARS-CoV-2 infection or an uninfected control (not recorded which). The sequenced sample consisted of whole blood. The gene calls are TRBV6-1 and TRBJ1-1; perhaps TRBD1 as D (5 bases). For the CDR3, the DNA is TGTGCCAGCAGTGAACTGCAGGGTACTGAAGCTTTCTTT. It yields the protein CASSELQGTEAFF.